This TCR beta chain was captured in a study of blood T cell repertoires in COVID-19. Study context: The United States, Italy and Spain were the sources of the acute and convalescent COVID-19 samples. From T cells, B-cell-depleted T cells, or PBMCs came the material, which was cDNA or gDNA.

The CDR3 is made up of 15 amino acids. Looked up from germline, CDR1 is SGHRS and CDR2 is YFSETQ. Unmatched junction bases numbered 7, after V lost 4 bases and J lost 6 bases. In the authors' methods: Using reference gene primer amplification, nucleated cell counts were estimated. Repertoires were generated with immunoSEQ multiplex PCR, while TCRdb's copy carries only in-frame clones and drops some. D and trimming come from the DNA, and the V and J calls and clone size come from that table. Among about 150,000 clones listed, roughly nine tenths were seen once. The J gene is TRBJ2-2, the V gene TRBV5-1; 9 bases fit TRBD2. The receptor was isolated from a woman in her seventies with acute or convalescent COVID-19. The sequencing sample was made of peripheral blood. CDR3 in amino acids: CASSTPSGVAGELFF. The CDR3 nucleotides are TGCGCCAGCAGCACCCCTAGCGGGGTGGCCGGGGAGCTGTTTTTT.